This is a list of T cell receptor beta chains from one sample in a study of T cells in Graves' hyperthyroidism and ophthalmopathy. TCRdb recomputed calls from the multiplex PCR reads with MiXCR, one row per CDR3 protein. The sample has over 700,000 distinct CDR3 sequences, approximately 19% seen once. Sequencing was done on a sample of blood. The receptor set was obtained from a woman between 50 and 59 years old with Graves' hyperthyroidism that later progressed to Graves' ophthalmopathy. Each CDR3 is given with its conserved first and last residue. The D gene is left open where the match is weak. The listing skips clone size in some rows; elsewhere it reads once, few, many or a size class.

d_gene | abundance | j_gene | v_gene | CDR3aa | CDR3nt
TRBD2 | many | TRBJ2-5 | TRBV3-1 | CASSQVTPGGGQETQYF | TGTGCCAGCAGCCAAGTTACCCCCGGCGGGGGGCAAGAGACCCAGTACTTC
NA | few | TRBJ2-2 | TRBV13 | CASSPWDSGSTGELFF | TGTGCCAGCAGCCCATGGGACAGCGGGAGCACCGGGGAGCTGTTTTTT
NA | NA | TRBJ1-3 | TRBV6-5 | CASSYDLGDGSGNTIYF | TGTGCCAGCAGTTACGACCTAGGCGATGGCTCTGGAAACACCATATATTTT
TRBD1 | NA | TRBJ1-4 | TRBV13 | CASSLGGQAEKLFF | TGTGCCAGCAGCTTAGGCGGACAGGCTGAAAAACTGTTTTTT
TRBD1 | few | TRBJ1-2 | TRBV27 | CASSLSGTGSAWYGYTF | TGTGCCAGCAGTTTATCCGGGACAGGGAGCGCGTGGTATGGCTACACCTTC
TRBD1 | many | TRBJ1-4 | TRBV18 | CASSPRDRDATNEKLFF | TGTGCCAGCTCACCCCGGGACAGGGATGCAACTAATGAAAAACTGTTTTTT
TRBD2 | many | TRBJ2-5 | TRBV11-2 | CASSLGLAGGRETQYF | TGTGCCAGCAGCTTGGGACTAGCGGGGGGCCGAGAGACCCAGTACTTC
NA | NA | TRBJ1-1 | TRBV20-1 | CSASRPIMNTEAFF | TGCAGTGCTAGTCGTCCTATCATGAACACTGAAGCTTTCTTT
NA | NA | TRBJ2-2 | TRBV12-3/TRBV12-4 | CASSLKSWGTGELFF | TGTGCCAGCAGTTTAAAGTCTTGGGGCACCGGGGAGCTGTTTTTT
TRBD1 | few | TRBJ1-6 | TRBV25-1 | CASSPRQGASYNSPLHF | TGTGCCAGCAGTCCACGACAGGGGGCTTCCTATAATTCACCCCTCCACTTT
NA | many | TRBJ1-5 | TRBV6-1 | CASSKLGGVDQPQHF | TGTGCCAGCAGCAAACTGGGGGGTGTTGATCAGCCCCAGCATTTT
TRBD1 | few | TRBJ1-1 | TRBV19 | CASSSTGDGTEAFF | TGTGCCAGTAGTAGTACAGGGGATGGTACTGAAGCTTTCTTT
TRBD1 | many | TRBJ1-2 | TRBV6-1 | CASSLRQGTGGYTF | TGTGCCAGCAGCCTTCGACAGGGGACGGGCGGCTACACCTTC
TRBD1 | few | TRBJ1-4 | TRBV5-1 | CASTRTGSAWRQEKLFF | TGCGCCAGCACTAGGACAGGATCCGCATGGAGACAGGAAAAACTGTTTTTT
NA | NA | TRBJ1-2 | TRBV19 | CASSIGQGNGYTF | TGTGCCAGTAGTATCGGGCAGGGGAACGGCTACACCTTC
NA | NA | TRBJ2-2 | TRBV6-1 | CASSPAEGANTGELFF | TGTGCCAGCAGCCCCGCGGAGGGGGCTAACACCGGGGAGCTGTTTTTT
NA | NA | TRBJ1-6 | TRBV5-1 | CASSYIPRVSSYNSPLHF | TGCGCCAGCAGCTATATTCCCAGGGTGAGCTCCTATAATTCACCCCTCCACTTT
NA | many | TRBJ2-7 | TRBV9 | CASSADGLYEQYF | TGTGCCAGCAGCGCCGACGGGCTCTACGAGCAGTACTTC
TRBD2 | few | TRBJ2-5 | TRBV2 | CASRGGGLATQYF | TGTGCCAGCCGCGGGGGGGGGTTGGCGACCCAGTACTTC
TRBD1 | few | TRBJ1-2 | TRBV6-1 | CATGGGRGNYGYTF | TGTGCCACCGGGGGTGGCAGGGGGAACTATGGCTACACCTTC
NA | NA | TRBJ2-7 | TRBV6-1 | CASSTPFSQGGMNEQYF | TGTGCCAGCAGTACACCCTTTTCGCAGGGGGGTATGAACGAGCAGTACTTC
NA | once | TRBJ1-2 | TRBV3-1 | CASSRGRGYGYTF | TGTGCCAGCAGCCGGGGTAGGGGATATGGCTACACCTTC
NA | many | TRBJ1-1 | TRBV10-3 | CAISAYGFGNTEAFF | TGTGCCATCAGTGCCTACGGCTTTGGGAACACTGAAGCTTTCTTT
TRBD1 | NA | TRBJ2-6 | TRBV10-2 | CASKRGGPGANVLTF | TGCGCCAGCAAGAGAGGGGGCCCTGGGGCCAACGTCCTGACTTTC
NA | many | TRBJ2-5 | TRBV12-3/TRBV12-4 | CASSDGAIKETQYF | TGTGCCAGCAGCGACGGGGCTATCAAAGAGACCCAGTACTTC
TRBD1 | few | TRBJ2-3 | TRBV7-9 | CASSSGQGVSTDTQYF | TGTGCCAGCAGCTCGGGACAGGGGGTTAGCACAGATACGCAGTATTTT
TRBD1 | NA | TRBJ1-1 | TRBV13 | CASSRGTGLSEAFF | TGTGCCAGCAGCAGAGGGACAGGCCTTTCTGAAGCTTTCTTT
NA | many | TRBJ2-2 | TRBV5-1 | CASSLGSTGELFF | TGTGCCAGCAGCCTGGGAAGCACCGGGGAGCTGTTTTTT
TRBD1 | NA | TRBJ2-1 | TRBV11-2 | CASSYRDRGPYEQFF | TGTGCCAGCAGCTATCGGGACAGGGGGCCGTATGAGCAGTTCTTC
NA | NA | TRBJ1-5 | TRBV11-2 | CASSRGPGGNQPQHF | TGTGCCAGCAGCCGGGGGCCAGGGGGCAATCAGCCCCAGCATTTT
NA | NA | TRBJ2-7 | TRBV7-2 | CASSPPLVYEQYF | TGTGCCAGCAGCCCACCACTGGTCTACGAGCAGTACTTC
TRBD1 | few | TRBJ2-5 | TRBV9 | CACSAGGETQYF | TGTGCCTGCAGCGCAGGGGGAGAGACCCAGTACTTC
TRBD2 | many | TRBJ2-5 | TRBV6-1 | CASSATAGGGETQYF | TGTGCCAGCAGTGCCACCGCGGGGGGAGGCGAGACCCAGTACTTC